This T cell receptor beta chain comes out of a study of Ad26.COV2.S vaccination and SARS-CoV-2 variants. V was cut by 5 bases and J by 4 bases, with 7 bases left in between. CDR3 size: 13 residues. The V gene's germline CDR1 is KGHDR and CDR2 SFDVKD. Treatment meaning: about 20 received Ad26.COV2.S at low or high dose, single or two shots; 5 received placebo; per-sample allocation not given. The study sampled participants on day 63 after the first vaccine or placebo injection. What was given as vaccine was an Ad26 vector encoding Wuhan-strain SARS-CoV-2 spike. Details on this clone: Its cognate antigen is unknown.

Method: immunoSEQ multiplex PCR; TCRdb's copy keeps in-frame clones and lacks some. The profile shows some 400,000 clones, around nine tenths of them singletons. Study-level points and caveats: Reportedly, spike-specific CD8+ and CD4+ T cell responses achieved substantial breadth once vaccination had taken place. Compared with placebo recipients, vaccine recipients had higher spike-specific TCR breadth.

This specimen consisted of peripheral blood, obtained in a trial of Ad26.COV2.S vaccine versus placebo. V gene TRBV24-1 combines with J gene TRBJ2-2; D call uncertain. This TCR was sampled from a person aged 18 to 59 who received the Ad26.COV2.S COVID-19 vaccine or a placebo. The CDR3: CATSGTSTGELFF. CDR3 nucleotide sequence: TGTGCCACCAGTGGGACCTCCACCGGGGAGCTGTTTTTT.